This T cell receptor (beta chain) was recorded in a study of blood T cell repertoires in COVID-19. The overall study: Donors in the United States, Italy and Spain gave samples during acute or convalescent COVID-19. The analysed material was cDNA or gDNA that came from T cells, B-cell-depleted T cells, or PBMCs.

This CDR3 has 15 residues. V lost 0 bases to trimming and J lost 2 bases, with 12 bases between them. Germline CDR1 reads SGDLS; CDR2 reads YYNGEE. Original processing notes: How many nucleated cells were present was estimated from reference gene primer amplification. Assay: immunoSEQ multiplex PCR; the TCRdb copy retains only in-frame clones and omits some. V and J calls and clone size are as listed in that table; D and trimming were resolved from the DNA. The repertoire includes some 300,000 clones, roughly 89% of them detected once, and under 1.1% sits in the top ten. Patients from Seattle were sampled longitudinally, starting during active infection.

The chain is built from TRBV9 and TRBJ2-7, with D perhaps TRBD2 (6 bases). This receptor was identified in a woman aged 40-49 years with COVID-19, enrolled during active disease. Sequenced input: peripheral blood. CDR3 nucleotide sequence: TGTGCCAGCAGCGTAGCAACTAGCTCAACCTACGAGCAGTACTTC. Residues: CASSVATSSTYEQYF.